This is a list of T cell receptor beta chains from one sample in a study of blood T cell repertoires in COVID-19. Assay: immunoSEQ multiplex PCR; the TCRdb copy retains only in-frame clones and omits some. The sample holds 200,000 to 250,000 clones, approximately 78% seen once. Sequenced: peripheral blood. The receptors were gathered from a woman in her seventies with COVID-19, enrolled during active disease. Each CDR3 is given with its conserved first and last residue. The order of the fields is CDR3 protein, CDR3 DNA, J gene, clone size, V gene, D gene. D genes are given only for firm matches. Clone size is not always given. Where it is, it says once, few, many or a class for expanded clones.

CDR3: CASQRATANTGELFF
DNA: TGTGCCAGCCAGAGGGCGACTGCGAACACCGGGGAGCTGTTTTTT
J: TRBJ2-2
size: -
V: TRBV6-6
D: -

CDR3: CASSPTGTKAFF
DNA: TGTGCCAGCAGCCCGACAGGAACCAAAGCTTTCTTT
J: TRBJ1-1
size: -
V: TRBV9
D: -

CDR3: CASSESTANQPQHF
DNA: TGCGCCAGCAGTGAGTCGACAGCTAATCAGCCCCAGCATTTT
J: TRBJ1-5
size: -
V: TRBV10-2
D: -

CDR3: CASSMESNRGIEQYF
DNA: TGTGCCAGCAGCATGGAAAGCAACAGGGGGATCGAGCAGTACTTC
J: TRBJ2-7
size: -
V: TRBV5-6
D: TRBD1

CDR3: CASSQDLAGGSYEQYF
DNA: TGCGCCAGCAGCCAAGATTTAGCGGGAGGGTCCTACGAGCAGTACTTC
J: TRBJ2-7
size: -
V: TRBV4-3
D: TRBD2

CDR3: CASRSGGSENEQYF
DNA: TGTGCCAGCAGGAGTGGGGGGTCAGAGAACGAGCAGTACTTC
J: TRBJ2-7
size: -
V: TRBV28
D: -

CDR3: CASSHVTGITGELFF
DNA: TGTGCCAGCAGCCACGTCACAGGGATAACCGGGGAGCTGTTTTTT
J: TRBJ2-2
size: -
V: TRBV11-2
D: -

CDR3: CASSPRASGVGRETQYF
DNA: TGTGCCAGCTCACCAAGGGCTAGCGGGGTCGGTAGAGAGACCCAGTACTTC
J: TRBJ2-5
size: -
V: TRBV18
D: TRBD2

CDR3: CASSLGTSAYNEQFF
DNA: TGTGCCAGCAGCTTAGGGACTAGCGCCTACAATGAGCAGTTCTTC
J: TRBJ2-1
size: many
V: TRBV5-8
D: TRBD2

CDR3: CSASRPDRTPYEQYF
DNA: TGCAGTGCTAGTCGGCCAGACAGGACCCCTTACGAGCAGTACTTC
J: TRBJ2-7
size: -
V: TRBV20-1
D: -

CDR3: CAISRASGYEQYF
DNA: TGTGCCATCAGTAGGGCTAGCGGCTACGAGCAGTACTTC
J: TRBJ2-7
size: few
V: TRBV6-6
D: TRBD2

CDR3: CASSTDQPQHF
DNA: TGTGCCAGTAGTACGGATCAGCCCCAGCATTTT
J: TRBJ1-5
size: -
V: TRBV19
D: -

CDR3: CASSQEWLAGVPSSYNEQFF
DNA: TGCGCCAGCAGCCAAGAATGGCTAGCGGGAGTCCCCAGCTCCTACAATGAGCAGTTCTTC
J: TRBJ2-1
size: many
V: TRBV4-3
D: TRBD2

CDR3: CASSWPGGTEAFF
DNA: TGTGCCAGCAGCTGGCCGGGAGGCACTGAAGCTTTCTTT
J: TRBJ1-1
size: few
V: TRBV11-2
D: -

CDR3: CASREAPGTDTQYF
DNA: TGCGCCAGCCGAGAAGCACCCGGCACAGATACGCAGTATTTT
J: TRBJ2-3
size: -
V: TRBV5-1
D: -

CDR3: CASSVGGTANEKLFF
DNA: TGTGCCAGCAGCGTAGGAGGGACAGCTAATGAAAAACTGTTTTTT
J: TRBJ1-4
size: -
V: TRBV9
D: TRBD1

CDR3: CASSSPTLAGGPTDTQYF
DNA: TGTGCCAGCAGCTCTCCGACTTTAGCGGGCGGGCCCACAGATACGCAGTATTTT
J: TRBJ2-3
size: -
V: TRBV13
D: TRBD2

CDR3: CASRRGPGVYETQYF
DNA: TGTGCAAGTCGCCGTGGGCCAGGGGTCTATGAAACCCAGTACTTC
J: TRBJ2-5
size: -
V: TRBV12-2
D: -

CDR3: CASSPPGNYGYTF
DNA: TGTGCCAGCAGTCCCCCGGGGAACTATGGCTACACCTTC
J: TRBJ1-2
size: -
V: TRBV28
D: -

CDR3: CATYRGGAYEQYF
DNA: TGTGCCACCTACCGGGGGGGCGCGTACGAGCAGTACTTC
J: TRBJ2-7
size: -
V: TRBV28
D: TRBD2

CDR3: CASSEGPANQPQHF
DNA: TGTGCCAGCAGTGAAGGGCCCGCCAATCAGCCCCAGCATTTT
J: TRBJ1-5
size: -
V: TRBV6-1
D: -

CDR3: CATSLRKGGSTDTQYF
DNA: TGTGCCACCAGTTTAAGAAAGGGCGGGAGCACAGATACGCAGTATTTT
J: TRBJ2-3
size: -
V: TRBV24-1
D: -

CDR3: CASRGECGGGLAPPYEQYF
DNA: TGTGCCAGCAGGGGCGAATGTGGCGGCGGACTAGCCCCGCCCTACGAGCAGTACTTC
J: TRBJ2-7
size: -
V: TRBV6-4
D: TRBD2

CDR3: CASASGLGSYEQYF
DNA: TGTGCCAGCGCTAGCGGGCTGGGATCCTACGAGCAGTACTTC
J: TRBJ2-7
size: -
V: TRBV6-6
D: TRBD2

CDR3: CASSQGSGPAGYTF
DNA: TGTGCCAGCAGCCAAGGGTCTGGGCCTGCGGGCTACACCTTC
J: TRBJ1-2
size: -
V: TRBV3-1/TRBV3-2
D: -

CDR3: CASSGAGVGTDTQYF
DNA: TGTGCCAGCAGCGGCGCAGGGGTTGGCACAGATACGCAGTATTTT
J: TRBJ2-3
size: -
V: TRBV5-5
D: -

CDR3: CASSFGTVSNQPQHF
DNA: TGTGCCAGCAGCTTCGGGACAGTTAGCAATCAGCCCCAGCATTTT
J: TRBJ1-5
size: -
V: TRBV28
D: TRBD1

CDR3: CASSYVLQETQYF
DNA: TGTGCCAGCAGTTACGTACTACAAGAGACCCAGTACTTC
J: TRBJ2-5
size: -
V: TRBV6-2/TRBV6-3
D: -

CDR3: CASSTDRVFGYTF
DNA: TGTGCCAGCAGCACAGACAGGGTTTTTGGCTACACCTTC
J: TRBJ1-2
size: -
V: TRBV7-2
D: TRBD1

CDR3: CASSQEGSYGYTF
DNA: TGTGCCAGCAGTCAGGAGGGCAGCTATGGCTACACCTTC
J: TRBJ1-2
size: few
V: TRBV5-4
D: -

CDR3: CASSRDRVGNQPQHF
DNA: TGTGCCAGCAGCCGGGACAGGGTCGGCAATCAGCCCCAGCATTTT
J: TRBJ1-5
size: -
V: TRBV28
D: TRBD1

CDR3: CATSETGPGANVLTF
DNA: TGTGCCACCAGTGAGACAGGGCCTGGGGCCAACGTCCTGACTTTC
J: TRBJ2-6
size: -
V: TRBV24-1
D: TRBD1

CDR3: CASTMRGGDGYTF
DNA: TGTGCCAGTACCATGAGAGGGGGCGATGGCTACACCTTC
J: TRBJ1-2
size: -
V: TRBV19
D: TRBD1

CDR3: CASSHATGPYTF
DNA: TGTGCCAGCAGCCATGCGACAGGTCCCTACACCTTC
J: TRBJ1-2
size: -
V: TRBV3-1/TRBV3-2
D: -

CDR3: CASTTSRNTGELFF
DNA: TGTGCCAGCACGACTAGCCGGAACACCGGGGAGCTGTTTTTT
J: TRBJ2-2
size: -
V: TRBV2
D: TRBD2

CDR3: CASSLVREAENEQYF
DNA: TGTGCCAGCAGCTTAGTGCGGGAGGCCGAGAACGAGCAGTACTTC
J: TRBJ2-7
size: -
V: TRBV11-2
D: TRBD2

CDR3: CAISEGWEPKQYF
DNA: TGTGCCATCAGTGAGGGGTGGGAGCCGAAGCAGTACTTC
J: TRBJ2-7
size: -
V: TRBV10-3
D: -